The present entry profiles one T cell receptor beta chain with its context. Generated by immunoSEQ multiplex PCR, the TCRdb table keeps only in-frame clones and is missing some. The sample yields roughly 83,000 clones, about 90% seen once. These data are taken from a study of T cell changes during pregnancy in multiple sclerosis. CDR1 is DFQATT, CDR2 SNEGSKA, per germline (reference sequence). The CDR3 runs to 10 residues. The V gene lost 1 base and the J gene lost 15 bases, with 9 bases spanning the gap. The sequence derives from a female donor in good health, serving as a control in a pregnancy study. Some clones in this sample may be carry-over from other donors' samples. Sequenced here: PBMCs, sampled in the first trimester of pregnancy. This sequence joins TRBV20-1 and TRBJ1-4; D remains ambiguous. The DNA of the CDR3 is TGCAGTGCTAGAGTCAGGTTTATGTTTTTT. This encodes CSARVRFMFF.